The 20 T cell receptor beta chains listed next were all sequenced from one sample in a study of sequential checkpoint blockade in melanoma. Specified treatment: randomized to nivolumab then ipilimumab (arm A) or the reverse (arm B). TCRdb's table, derived via immunoSEQ multiplex PCR, lists solely in-frame clones and lacks some. The sample includes 25,000 to 30,000 clones, 83% of them seen just once. Here the sequenced sample was CD8+ T cells sorted from blood (inferred from file names), taken from a patient given nivolumab and ipilimumab in sequence. Source of these receptors: a human donor with melanoma.

This chain joins TRBV11-2 and TRBJ2-7; a weak D match, TRBD1 (5 bases). CDR3 length: 14 residues. Germline V gives CDR1 SGHAT, CDR2 FQNNGV. V shed 5 bases and J shed 2 bases, with 13 bases lying between them. CDR3 sequence (DNA): TGTGCCAGCAGCCCAGGGAACAGAGCCTACGAGCAGTACTTC. This encodes CASSPGNRAYEQYF.

The J gene is TRBJ2-7, the V gene TRBV27; D is uncertain. The CDR3 length is 16 residues. The V and J ends lost 8 bases and 0 bases respectively, with 20 bases between them. CDR1 is MNHEY and CDR2 is SMNVEV in the germline V gene (reference sequence). CDR3 loop: CASATDRQDASYEQYF. The CDR3 DNA reads TGTGCCAGCGCCACCGACCGGCAGGATGCCTCCTACGAGCAGTACTTC.

This clone showed up just a few times. The CDR3 nucleotides read TGTGCCAGCAGCCTCGGGGGGATCCTCTACAATGAGCAGTTCTTC. Its protein is CASSLGGILYNEQFF. This chain joins TRBV6-6 and TRBJ2-1, with 7 nucleotides matching TRBD2. The CDR3 has 15 amino acids. Germline trimming cut 6 bases from V and 3 bases from J; bases unmatched to any gene: 8. Germline V CDR1 and CDR2: MNHNY, SVGAGI (reference sequence).

The chain employs TRBV9 and TRBJ2-7, with D maybe TRBD1 (5 bases). The CDR3 covers 15 residues. Germline values: CDR1 SGDLS, CDR2 YYNGEE. V was pared by 4 bases and J by 0 bases, with 14 bases between. The CDR3 coding sequence is TGTGCCAGCAGCCCTAAAGGGGTCTTCTCCTACGAGCAGTACTTC. Amino acids: CASSPKGVFSYEQYF.

The table lists this clone with a count of one. The chain recombines TRBV5-6 with TRBJ1-5, with D perhaps TRBD1 (6 bases). V was shortened by 4 bases and J by 0 bases, with 8 bases between the two germline ends. This CDR3 is built from 14 residues. CDR1 and CDR2 (germline): SGHDT, YYEEEE. CDR3 in DNA: TGTGCCAGCAGCAACAGGGTTAGCAATCAGCCCCAGCATTTT. Translating it yields CASSNRVSNQPQHF.

This clone was observed once. The chain recombines TRBV9 with TRBJ2-1; a weak D match, TRBD2 (6 bases). CDR3 length equals 18 residues. The V gene lost 1 base and the J gene lost 0 bases, with 17 bases spanning the gap. Germline CDR1 and CDR2: SGDLS and YYNGEE. In DNA, the CDR3 is TGTGCCAGCAGCGTATTTTCGGTAGCGGACAACTCCTACAATGAGCAGTTCTTC. This translates into CASSVFSVADNSYNEQFF.

The chain employs TRBV28 and TRBJ2-7; TRBD1 agrees at 10 bases. CDR3 length equals 15 residues. J lost 5 bases, V lost 6 bases, and 10 bases had no gene match. CDR1 and CDR2 (germline): MDHEN, SYDVKM. DNA for the CDR3: TGTGCCAGCAGCTCCTCGGACAGGGGGATCGACGAGCAGTACTTC. As protein: CASSSSDRGIDEQYF.

The chain recombines TRBV9 with TRBJ1-1; 7 bases fit TRBD1. Germline V CDR1 and CDR2: SGDLS, YYNGEE. V lost 7 bases, J lost 0 bases, and 0 bases stayed unmatched. The CDR3 has 12 amino acids. CDR3 in DNA: TGTGCCAGCGGACAGGTGAACACTGAAGCTTTCTTT. This codes for CASGQVNTEAFF.

This chain uses TRBV4-3 with TRBJ1-4; the D is unclear. CDR1 is LGHNA, CDR2 YSLEER, per germline. The CDR3 length is 15 residues. Trimming cost V 3 bases and J 8 bases, with 16 bases left between them. CDR3 amino acids: CASSHLLGSGEKLFF. The CDR3 nucleotides are TGCGCCAGCAGCCACCTACTCGGATCGGGAGAAAAACTGTTTTTT.

V usage is TRBV27 and J usage is TRBJ2-7, with TRBD2 as a possible D gene (5 bases). This CDR3 is 14 amino acids long. The V end was cut by 4 bases, the J end by 2 bases, with 12 bases between. Germline CDR1 MNHEY, CDR2 SMNVEV (reference sequence). Here the CDR3 DNA reads TGTGCCAGCAGTTCGAGGGTAAAAACCTACGAGCAGTACTTC. Protein sequence: CASSSRVKTYEQYF.

The gene calls are TRBV25-1 and TRBJ1-2; the D gene is possibly TRBD1 (5 bases). This CDR3 comprises 11 residues. The V gene lost 4 bases and the J gene lost 12 bases, with 12 bases spanning the gap. From germline, CDR1 is MGHDK and CDR2 SYGVNS. In nucleotides, the CDR3 is TGTGCCAGCAGTGGCCCGGCAGGGAACACCTTC. Translating it yields CASSGPAGNTF.

J is TRBJ2-2 and V is TRBV2; 11 nucleotides align to TRBD2. CDR1 SNHLY and CDR2 FYNNEI come from the germline V gene. Trimming removed 6 bases from V and 6 bases from J; junction bases left unmatched: 6. This CDR3 contains 15 residues. CDR3 protein: CASSPTSGRAGELFF. In nucleotides, the CDR3 is TGTGCCAGCAGCCCTACTAGCGGGAGAGCCGGGGAGCTGTTTTTT.

This clone was counted only a few times. The chain links TRBV7-2 to TRBJ1-3; D ambiguous. The CDR3 is 13 residues long. Germline V gene sequence: CDR1 SGHTA, CDR2 FQGNSA. V lost 5 bases to trimming and J lost 4 bases, with 9 bases between them. This CDR3 is CASSPTGGNTIYF. DNA for the CDR3: TGTGCCAGCAGCCCCACGGGGGGAAACACCATATATTTT.

This clone was recorded a few times. The gene calls are TRBV28 and TRBJ1-3; D is undetermined. The germline gives CDR1 MDHEN, CDR2 SYDVKM. V was trimmed by 7 bases and J by 0 bases, leaving 13 bases between them. The CDR3 is 15 amino acids. In nucleotides, the CDR3 is TGTGCCAGCATCCACCACAAGTCCTCTGGAAACACCATATATTTT. It yields the protein CASIHHKSSGNTIYF.

This rearrangement joins TRBV27 to TRBJ2-4; D might be TRBD1 (5 bases). Germline V gives CDR1 MNHEY, CDR2 SMNVEV (reference sequence). This CDR3 comprises 12 residues. Trimming pared 8 bases from V and 10 bases from J, leaving 15 bases between. CDR3 protein: CASAERNRIQYF. DNA of the CDR3: TGTGCCAGCGCTGAACGTAACAGGATTCAGTACTTC.

The chain carries TRBV7-8 and TRBJ2-1; D not resolved. From germline, CDR1 is SGHVS and CDR2 FQNEAQ. V was trimmed by 5 bases and J by 4 bases, leaving 9 bases between them. The CDR3 contains 13 residues. For the CDR3, the DNA is TGTGCCAGCAGCCAGTTGGCTTACAATGAGCAGTTCTTC. It yields the protein CASSQLAYNEQFF.

The sample holds one count of this clone. V is TRBV15 and J is TRBJ1-2, with D uncertain. The germline V gene has CDR1 LNHNV and CDR2 YYDKDF (reference sequence). CDR3 length equals 13 residues. Between the trimmed V and J ends, which lost 7 bases and 8 bases, there was a span of 17 bases. The CDR3 DNA reads TGTGCCACCAAAGTCCCGGGTATGGAGGGCTACACCTTC. This translates into CATKVPGMEGYTF.

This clone was picked up one time. This chain connects TRBV11-2 to TRBJ2-7, with TRBD1 as a possible D gene (5 bases). V was cut by 3 bases and J by 4 bases, with 7 bases left in between. In germline, CDR1 is SGHAT, CDR2 FQNNGV. This CDR3 spans 12 amino acids. The CDR3 is CASSFQGYEQYF. CDR3 nucleotide sequence: TGTGCCAGCAGCTTCCAGGGTTACGAGCAGTACTTC. The entire variable domain, with the rest obtained from reference TRBV11-2 and TRBJ2-7, is as follows: EAGVAQSPRYKIIEKRQSVAFWCNPISGHATLYWYQQILGQGPKLLIQFQNNGVVDDSQLPKDRFSAERLKGVDSTLKIQPAKLEDSAVYLCASSFQGYEQYFGPGTRLTVT.

This chain links TRBV7-9 with TRBJ2-7; D gene unclear. CDR1 and CDR2 (germline): SEHNR, FQNEAQ (reference sequence). Trimming removed 5 bases from V and 0 bases from J, with 14 bases in between. The CDR3 runs to 15 residues. The CDR3 region is CASSLGDTGSYEQYF. In nucleotides, the CDR3 is TGTGCCAGCAGCCTGGGCGACACCGGCTCCTACGAGCAGTACTTC.

This chain uses TRBV7-2 with TRBJ1-1, with 9 bases fitting TRBD1. This CDR3 region has 15 residues. The germline gives CDR1 SGHTA, CDR2 FQGNSA. Trimming removed 4 bases from V and 4 bases from J; junction bases left unmatched: 7. CDR3 coding DNA: TGTGCCAGCAGCTCGCCGACAGGGGGAGGCACTGAAGCTTTCTTT. This encodes CASSSPTGGGTEAFF.